These T cell receptor beta chains were read from a single sample in a study of CD8 T cells in Susac syndrome. TCRdb reanalysed the immunoSEQ multiplex PCR reads using MiXCR and keeps one entry per CDR3 protein. Of fewer than 80,000 distinct CDR3 sequences in the sample, roughly 95% were seen once. Sequencing was performed on CD8+ T cells from PBMCs. Receptor source: a human donor with Susac syndrome. The CDR3 runs from the conserved cysteine through the conserved F or W. D genes are given only for firm matches. Expanded clones are given a class, and other clones once, few, many or no size at all.

clone_size: .; v_call: TRBV27; d_call: .; j_call: TRBJ1-1; cdr3_aa: CASSSLQTTEAFF; cdr3_nt: TGTGCCAGCAGTTCTCTTCAAACCACTGAAGCTTTCTTT
clone_size: .; v_call: TRBV28; d_call: .; j_call: TRBJ2-1; cdr3_aa: CASSLVGQYNEQFF; cdr3_nt: TGTGCCAGCAGTTTAGTCGGGCAGTACAATGAGCAGTTCTTC
clone_size: .; v_call: TRBV2; d_call: .; j_call: TRBJ1-2; cdr3_aa: CASSEISNYGYTF; cdr3_nt: TGTGCCAGCAGTGAGATTTCTAACTATGGCTACACCTTC
clone_size: .; v_call: TRBV29-1; d_call: TRBD1; j_call: TRBJ2-1; cdr3_aa: CSVGRDSLYNEQFF; cdr3_nt: TGCAGCGTTGGACGGGACAGTTTATACAATGAGCAGTTCTTC
clone_size: .; v_call: TRBV7-8; d_call: .; j_call: TRBJ1-2; cdr3_aa: CASSPTRKNGYTF; cdr3_nt: TGTGCCAGCAGCCCGACCAGAAAAAACGGCTACACCTTC
clone_size: .; v_call: TRBV12-5; d_call: .; j_call: TRBJ2-5; cdr3_aa: CASGLGHETQYF; cdr3_nt: TGTGCTAGTGGTTTGGGACACGAGACCCAGTACTTC
clone_size: once; v_call: TRBV14; d_call: .; j_call: TRBJ1-1; cdr3_aa: CASSQSSGANTEAFF; cdr3_nt: TGTGCCAGCAGCCAAAGCTCAGGGGCCAACACTGAAGCTTTCTTT
clone_size: .; v_call: TRBV11-3; d_call: .; j_call: TRBJ2-1; cdr3_aa: CATLEASEQFF; cdr3_nt: TGTGCCACTTTAGAAGCTAGTGAGCAGTTCTTC
clone_size: .; v_call: TRBV27; d_call: .; j_call: TRBJ2-3; cdr3_aa: CASSLKGRAGDTQYF; cdr3_nt: TGTGCCAGCAGTTTAAAGGGCAGAGCCGGAGATACGCAGTATTTT
clone_size: .; v_call: TRBV9; d_call: .; j_call: TRBJ2-7; cdr3_aa: CASSAQQGREQYF; cdr3_nt: TGTGCCAGCAGCGCTCAACAGGGTCGGGAGCAGTACTTC
clone_size: .; v_call: TRBV29-1; d_call: .; j_call: TRBJ1-2; cdr3_aa: CSARFGARGYTF; cdr3_nt: TGCAGCGCCCGATTTGGGGCTCGAGGCTACACCTTC
clone_size: .; v_call: TRBV6-5; d_call: .; j_call: TRBJ1-2; cdr3_aa: CASSYYAGDGYTF; cdr3_nt: TGTGCCAGCAGTTACTATGCCGGGGATGGCTACACCTTC
clone_size: .; v_call: TRBV12-3/TRBV12-4; d_call: .; j_call: TRBJ2-3; cdr3_aa: CASSSDGTRTDTQYF; cdr3_nt: TGTGCCAGCAGCTCCGACGGGACCCGCACAGATACGCAGTATTTT
clone_size: .; v_call: TRBV13; d_call: .; j_call: TRBJ2-7; cdr3_aa: CASSLGGGGEQYF; cdr3_nt: TGTGCCAGCAGCTTAGGAGGAGGTGGCGAGCAGTACTTC
clone_size: .; v_call: TRBV20-1; d_call: .; j_call: TRBJ1-1; cdr3_aa: CSARENLEAFF; cdr3_nt: TGCAGTGCTAGAGAGAACCTTGAAGCTTTCTTT
clone_size: .; v_call: TRBV27; d_call: .; j_call: TRBJ2-7; cdr3_aa: CASSFLGPLSDEQYF; cdr3_nt: TGTGCCAGCAGTTTCCTCGGGCCGTTAAGCGACGAGCAGTACTTC
clone_size: .; v_call: TRBV11-1; d_call: TRBD2; j_call: TRBJ2-1; cdr3_aa: CASALAGSSYNEQFF; cdr3_nt: TGTGCCAGCGCATTAGCGGGGAGCTCCTACAATGAGCAGTTCTTC
clone_size: .; v_call: TRBV15; d_call: .; j_call: TRBJ1-1; cdr3_aa: CATSRDRSLFEAFF; cdr3_nt: TGTGCCACCAGCAGAGATCGGAGTCTCTTCGAAGCTTTCTTT
clone_size: .; v_call: TRBV11-2; d_call: .; j_call: TRBJ2-3; cdr3_aa: CASSENGLRADTQYF; cdr3_nt: TGTGCCAGCAGCGAGAACGGCCTTAGAGCAGATACGCAGTATTTT
clone_size: .; v_call: TRBV20-1; d_call: TRBD1; j_call: TRBJ2-3; cdr3_aa: CSARGTGVDTQYF; cdr3_nt: TGCAGTGCTAGAGGAACAGGGGTGGATACGCAGTATTTT
clone_size: .; v_call: TRBV7-6; d_call: .; j_call: TRBJ2-7; cdr3_aa: CASSSGLGYLYEQYF; cdr3_nt: TGTGCCAGCAGCTCCGGGTTGGGGTATCTCTACGAGCAGTACTTC
clone_size: once; v_call: TRBV7-9; d_call: TRBD1; j_call: TRBJ1-6; cdr3_aa: CASKPDRGASPLHF; cdr3_nt: TGTGCCAGCAAACCAGACAGGGGGGCTTCACCCCTCCACTTT
clone_size: .; v_call: TRBV2; d_call: TRBD1; j_call: TRBJ1-2; cdr3_aa: CASSDGTGDGYTF; cdr3_nt: TGTGCCAGCAGTGATGGGACAGGGGATGGCTACACCTTC
clone_size: .; v_call: TRBV6-4; d_call: TRBD2; j_call: TRBJ2-3; cdr3_aa: CASSLRPGGVGDTQYF; cdr3_nt: TGTGCCAGCAGCCTACGACCGGGGGGAGTAGGAGATACGCAGTATTTT
clone_size: .; v_call: TRBV9; d_call: TRBD1; j_call: TRBJ2-6; cdr3_aa: CASRDSTGQGGPGANVLTF; cdr3_nt: TGTGCCAGCAGAGATAGCACGGGACAGGGGGGACCTGGGGCCAACGTCCTGACTTTC
clone_size: few; v_call: TRBV9; d_call: .; j_call: TRBJ1-5; cdr3_aa: CASSVGGLGEPQHF; cdr3_nt: TGTGCCAGCAGCGTAGGAGGGTTAGGGGAGCCCCAGCATTTT
clone_size: once; v_call: TRBV6-6; d_call: .; j_call: TRBJ2-7; cdr3_aa: CASSYSLREQYF; cdr3_nt: TGTGCCAGCAGTTACTCTTTACGCGAGCAGTACTTC
clone_size: once; v_call: TRBV29-1; d_call: .; j_call: TRBJ2-1; cdr3_aa: CSVEGGSGSSYNEQFF; cdr3_nt: TGCAGCGTTGAAGGAGGGTCTGGAAGCTCCTACAATGAGCAGTTCTTC
clone_size: .; v_call: TRBV20-1; d_call: .; j_call: TRBJ1-5; cdr3_aa: CSARPGLRQPQHF; cdr3_nt: TGCAGTGCTAGACCGGGCCTTAGGCAGCCCCAGCATTTT
clone_size: .; v_call: TRBV18; d_call: .; j_call: TRBJ2-1; cdr3_aa: CASSPINHEQFF; cdr3_nt: TGTGCCAGCTCACCCATAAACCATGAGCAGTTCTTC
clone_size: .; v_call: TRBV27; d_call: .; j_call: TRBJ2-7; cdr3_aa: CASSLAGGYEQYF; cdr3_nt: TGTGCCAGTTCCCTTGCCGGGGGTTACGAGCAGTACTTC